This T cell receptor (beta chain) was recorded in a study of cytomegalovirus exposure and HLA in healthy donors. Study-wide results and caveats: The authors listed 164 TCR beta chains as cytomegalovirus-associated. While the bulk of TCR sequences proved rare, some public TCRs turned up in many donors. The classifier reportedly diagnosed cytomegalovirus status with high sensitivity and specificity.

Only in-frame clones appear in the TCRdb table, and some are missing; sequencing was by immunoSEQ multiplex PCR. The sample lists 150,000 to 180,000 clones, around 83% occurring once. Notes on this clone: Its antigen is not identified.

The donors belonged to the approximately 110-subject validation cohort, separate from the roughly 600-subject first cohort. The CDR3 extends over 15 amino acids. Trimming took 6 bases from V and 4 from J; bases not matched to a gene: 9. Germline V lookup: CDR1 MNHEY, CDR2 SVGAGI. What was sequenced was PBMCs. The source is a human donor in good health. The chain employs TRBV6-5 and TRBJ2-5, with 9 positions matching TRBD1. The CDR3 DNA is TGTGCCAGCAGCACGGACAGGGGAGGGCGAGAGACCCAGTACTTC. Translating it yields CASSTDRGGRETQYF.